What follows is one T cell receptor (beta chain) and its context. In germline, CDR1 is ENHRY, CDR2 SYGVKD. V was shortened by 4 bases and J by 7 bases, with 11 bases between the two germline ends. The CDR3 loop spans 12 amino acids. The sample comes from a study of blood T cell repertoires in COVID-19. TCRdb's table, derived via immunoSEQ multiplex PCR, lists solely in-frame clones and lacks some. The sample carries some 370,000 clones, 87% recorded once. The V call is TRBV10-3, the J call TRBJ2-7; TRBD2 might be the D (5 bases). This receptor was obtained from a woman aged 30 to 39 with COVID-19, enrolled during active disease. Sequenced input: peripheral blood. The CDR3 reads CAISGPGREQYF. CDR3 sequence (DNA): TGTGCCATCAGTGGCCCGGGGAGAGAGCAGTACTTC.